Each of the 17 T cell receptor beta chains below was sequenced from the same sample in a study of T cell responses to AZD1222 COVID-19 vaccine. The repertoire was sequenced with immunoSEQ multiplex PCR; TCRdb's copy has only in-frame clones and lacks some. The repertoire holds under 70,000 clones, with roughly 80% as singletons. This specimen was peripheral blood, taken on day 0 of AZD1222 vaccination. Receptor source: an adult in good health.

The CDR3 sequence: CASSLRGGRDNSPLHF. CDR3 DNA sequence: TGTGCCAGCAGCCTTCGCGGAGGGCGGGATAATTCACCCCTCCACTTT. This chain joins TRBV4-2 and TRBJ1-6; D gene unclear. Germline V gene lookup returns CDR1 LGHNA and CDR2 YNFKEQ. The CDR3 spans 16 residues. Deletions cut 4 bases from V and 5 bases from J, with 15 bases between.

This clone was seen a few times. This sample includes further DNA sequences coding for the same CDR3. The chain has TRBV7-9 and TRBJ2-5; possibly TRBD2 for D (5 bases). From germline, CDR1 is SEHNR and CDR2 FQNEAQ (reference sequence). Between the trimmed V and J ends, which lost 4 bases and 4 bases, there was a span of 10 bases. CDR3 length equals 13 residues. The CDR3 DNA reads as TGTGCCAGCAGCTCTCGAGGGCCAGAGACCCAGTACTTC. Protein sequence: CASSSRGPETQYF.

The chain couples TRBV7-3 to TRBJ2-5; D might be TRBD2 (5 bases). Germline V gives CDR1 SGHTA, CDR2 FQGTGA. There are 14 residues in the CDR3. Trimming pared 0 bases from V and 1 base from J, leaving 6 bases between. The CDR3, as DNA: TGTGCCAGCAGCTTAACAGGAGGCCAAGAGACCCAGTACTTC. Amino acid sequence: CASSLTGGQETQYF. Full variable domain (rest looked up from reference TRBV7-3 and TRBJ2-5): GAGVSQTPSNKVTEKGKYVELRCDPISGHTALYWYRQSLGQGPEFLIYFQGTGAADDSGLPNDRFFAVRPEGSVSTLKIQRTERGDSAVYLCASSLTGGQETQYFGPGTRLLVL.

The chain carries TRBV3-1 (or the pseudogene TRBV3-2) and TRBJ2-5, with TRBD2 matching over 11 bases. CDR1 and CDR2 (germline): LGHDT, YNNKEL (reference sequence). CDR3 length: 18 residues. After removal of 0 bases from V and 5 bases from J, the junction contained 11 bases not matched to a gene. Written as DNA, the CDR3 is TGTGCCAGCAGCCAAGATTGGTCGGGTAGCGGGGGGGCCGAGACCCAGTACTTC. Its protein is CASSQDWSGSGGAETQYF.

The J gene is TRBJ2-3, the V gene TRBV20-1; 7 bases match TRBD1. CDR1 is DFQATT and CDR2 is SNEGSKA in the germline V gene (reference sequence). The CDR3 totals 11 residues. CDR3 residues: CRGDSQDTQYF. Written as DNA, the CDR3 is TGCAGGGGGGACAGCCAAGATACGCAGTATTTT.

DNA of the CDR3: TGTGCCACCAGTGATAAAGCCGGGACACCCCAAGAGACCCAGTACTTC. Translation gives CATSDKAGTPQETQYF. This chain uses TRBV24-1 with TRBJ2-5; perhaps TRBD1 as D (6 bases). Between the trimmed V and J ends, which lost 3 bases and 1 base, there was a span of 14 bases. Germline assignment: CDR1 KGHDR and CDR2 SFDVKD. CDR3 size: 16 residues.

The chain uses TRBV2 and TRBJ1-2; 8 bases align to TRBD1. Trimming cost V 5 bases and J 5 bases; bases outside gene matches: 10. This CDR3 region has 15 residues. Germline lookup yields CDR1 SNHLY and CDR2 FYNNEI. The CDR3 protein is CASSTGQGRGYGYTF. In DNA form, the CDR3 reads TGTGCCAGCAGTACCGGACAGGGACGAGGGTATGGCTACACCTTC. Supplemented by reference TRBV2 and TRBJ1-2, the full variable domain reads EPEVTQTPSHQVTQMGQEVILRCVPISNHLYFYWYRQILGQKVEFLVSFYNNEISEKSEIFDDQFSVERPDGSNFTLKIRSTKLEDSAMYFCASSTGQGRGYGYTFGSGTRLTVV.

This clone is labeled as large. Other DNA variants within this sample encode the same CDR3. V and J are TRBV4-3 and TRBJ2-3; D is unresolved. This CDR3 contains 13 residues. Germline values: CDR1 LGHNA, CDR2 YSLEER. V lost 0 bases to trimming and J lost 6 bases, with 7 bases between them. The CDR3 sequence is CASSQDRVDTQYF. The CDR3 DNA reads TGCGCCAGCAGCCAAGATAGGGTGGATACGCAGTATTTT.

V is TRBV24-1 and J is TRBJ1-5; TRBD1 matches at 7 bases. V lost 3 bases to trimming and J lost 7 bases; unmatched junction nucleotides: 8. This CDR3 is 15 amino acids long. The germline CDR1 and CDR2 sequences are KGHDR and SFDVKD. This chain's CDR3 is CATSDPRQGGQPQHF. CDR3 coding DNA: TGTGCCACCAGTGATCCGAGACAGGGCGGGCAGCCCCAGCATTTT.

V gene TRBV10-2 combines with J gene TRBJ2-7; the D gene is possibly TRBD2 (6 bases). This CDR3 is built from 11 residues. Trimming left V 8 bases short and J 2 bases short, with 7 bases between. Germline V gene lookup returns CDR1 WSHSY and CDR2 SAAADI. Written as DNA, the CDR3 is TGCGCCAGCGCGGGAACCTACGAGCAGTACTTC. Its protein product is CASAGTYEQYF.

The CDR3 region has the DNA TGTGCCAGCAGCCAAGCTTTAGGGGCCAGCAATCAGCCCCAGCATTTT. This gives the protein CASSQALGASNQPQHF. The chain is built from TRBV4-2 and TRBJ1-5, with a tentative D call TRBD1 (5 bases). Germline CDR1 is LGHNA and CDR2 is YNFKEQ. The length of the CDR3 is 16 residues. V dropped 1 base and J dropped 1 base, with 11 bases sitting between them.

This clone was picked up a small number of times. The CDR3 sequence is CASSSSSGANVLTF. The CDR3 coding sequence is TGTGCCAGCAGCTCTTCCTCCGGGGCCAACGTCCTGACTTTC. The rearrangement uses TRBV7-3 and TRBJ2-6; D is undetermined. V was cut by 4 bases and J by 4 bases, with 8 bases left in between. The CDR3 runs 14 residues. CDR1 SGHTA and CDR2 FQGTGA come from the germline V gene.

The chain recombines TRBV27 with TRBJ1-1; D not resolved. CDR3 length: 13 amino acids. Germline V CDR1 and CDR2: MNHEY, SMNVEV (reference sequence). With 0 bases removed from V and 5 bases from J, the gap between germline ends came to 7 bases. This CDR3 reads CASSLSPRTEAFF. The CDR3 bases are TGTGCCAGCAGTTTATCCCCCCGGACTGAAGCTTTCTTT.

This clone is a singleton in its sample. The chain is built from TRBV30 and TRBJ1-1; no clear D gene. The CDR3 consists of 12 residues. In germline, CDR1 is GTSNPN, CDR2 SVGIG (reference sequence). V was clipped by 1 base and J by 1 base, with 4 bases between them. The CDR3 DNA follows: TGTGCCTGGAGTGACGGGAACACTGAAGCTTTCTTT. Translated: CAWSDGNTEAFF.

V usage is TRBV3-1 (or the pseudogene TRBV3-2) and J usage is TRBJ1-1; TRBD1 might be the D (6 bases). Trimming removed 0 bases at V and 11 bases at J, with 16 bases between. Germline loops: CDR1 LGHDT, CDR2 YNNKEL (reference sequence). The CDR3 has 14 amino acids. As DNA, the CDR3 is TGTGCCAGCAGCCAAGACCAGGGGAGGGCCTGGGCTTTCTTT. Its protein product is CASSQDQGRAWAFF.

The chain carries TRBV7-9 and TRBJ2-1; D uncertain. V gave up 3 bases and J gave up 9 bases, with 15 bases separating them. The CDR3 runs 14 residues. In germline, CDR1 is SEHNR, CDR2 FQNEAQ (reference sequence). In DNA, the CDR3 is TGTGCCAGCAGCTTGATAGGCGCAAAGGGTGAGCAGTTCTTC. This translates into CASSLIGAKGEQFF.

The chain links TRBV5-5 to TRBJ1-3, with TRBD1 as a possible D gene (6 bases). V lost 0 bases to trimming and J lost 0 bases, with 10 bases between them. Germline-derived CDR1 and CDR2 are SGHKS and YYEKEE (reference sequence). This CDR3 contains 16 residues. The chain's CDR3 is CASSLVMDSSGNTIYF. The CDR3 coding sequence is TGTGCCAGCAGCTTGGTAATGGACAGCTCTGGAAACACCATATATTTT.